These 30 T cell receptor beta chains originate from one sample sequenced in a study of identical twins. TCRdb fed the 5' RACE reads into MiXCR, producing one record per CDR3 protein. The sample holds 400,000 to 500,000 distinct CDR3 sequences; about 18% are singletons and the top ten take more than 10%. The specimen sequenced was naive T cells sorted from blood. The receptors here all came from a man aged 50-59 years in good health.

At least ten counts were recorded for this clonotype. The J gene is TRBJ2-5, the V gene TRBV15, with D unclear. Trimming pared 0 bases from V and 1 base from J, leaving 6 bases between. Germline-derived CDR1 and CDR2 are LNHNV and YYDKDF (reference sequence). This CDR3 region has 14 residues. Here the CDR3 reads CATSRDPFQETQYF. As DNA, the CDR3 is TGTGCCACCAGCAGAGATCCCTTCCAAGAGACCCAGTACTTC.

This clonotype was counted a few times. This chain uses TRBV29-1 with TRBJ2-3, with D maybe TRBD2 (6 bases). Trimming stripped 2 bases from V and 5 bases from J, with 11 bases between. This CDR3 is built from 13 residues. Germline V CDR1 and CDR2: SQVTM, ANQGSEA. The CDR3 bases are TGCAGCGTTGAAACGGCGGGAAGAGATACGCAGTATTTT. Its translation: CSVETAGRDTQYF.

This clonotype was recorded many times. The DNA for the CDR3 is TGCGCCAGCAGCCAAGAGCATGGCGGGGAGCAGTTCTTC. Translating gives CASSQEHGGEQFF. The rearrangement joins TRBV4-1 to TRBJ2-1, with a possible D match to TRBD2 (5 bases). CDR3 length: 13 amino acids. Germline V gene data show CDR1 as MGHRA and CDR2 as YSYEKL. Trimming stripped 0 bases from V and 10 bases from J, with 10 bases between.

This clonotype was found many times. CDR3 in amino acids: CASSWERGQYEQYF. As DNA, the CDR3 is TGTGCCAGCAGCTGGGAGAGGGGACAGTACGAGCAGTACTTC. The V gene is TRBV5-5, the J gene TRBJ2-7; TRBD1 matches 7 bases. Germline CDR1 reads SGHKS; CDR2 reads YYEKEE (reference sequence). J lost 4 bases, V lost 3 bases, and 7 bases had no gene match. The CDR3 is 14 amino acids.

The sample holds a few counts of this clonotype. The chain uses TRBV4-1 and TRBJ1-2; unclear D gene. Trimming stripped 4 bases from V and 10 bases from J, with 13 bases between. The CDR3 consists of 12 residues. In germline, CDR1 is MGHRA, CDR2 YSYEKL. CDR3: CASSPPKWDYTF. The DNA of the CDR3 is TGCGCCAGCAGCCCACCGAAGTGGGACTACACCTTC.

Comments on this clonotype: Since a much larger clone is just one base distant, this may be a read error. The chain uses TRBV20-1 and TRBJ2-4; tentatively, D is TRBD1 or TRBD2 (6 bases each). CDR1 is DFQATT and CDR2 is SNEGSKA in the germline V gene (reference sequence). CDR3 length: 13 residues. Trimming removed 3 bases at V and 4 bases at J, with 10 bases between. The chain's CDR3 is CSASRGTKNIQYF. DNA for the CDR3: TGCAGTGCTAGTCGGGGGACAAAAAACATTCAGTACTTC.

This clonotype has just a few counts. The CDR3 loop reads CASSIRTGRNTGELFF. The CDR3 DNA sequence: TGTGCCAGCAGCATTAGGACAGGGAGGAACACCGGGGAGCTGTTTTTT. The chain combines TRBV9 with TRBJ2-2; TRBD1 matches 8 bases. This CDR3 is built from 16 residues. After removal of 4 bases from V and 1 base from J, the junction contained 6 bases not matched to a gene. CDR1 is SGDLS and CDR2 is YYNGEE in the germline V gene.

V and J are TRBV2 and TRBJ2-1; D is unresolved. CDR1 is SNHLY, CDR2 FYNNEI, per germline. With 5 bases removed from V and 8 bases from J, the gap between germline ends came to 16 bases. The CDR3 is 14 residues long. DNA of the CDR3: TGTGCCAGCAGTATACGGCGTATTAACGATGAGCAGTTCTTC. Protein product: CASSIRRINDEQFF.

This clonotype was observed at least ten times. The chain links TRBV3-1 to TRBJ1-3; D call uncertain. Trimming stripped 3 bases from V and 2 bases from J, with 11 bases between. CDR3 length: 15 amino acids. CDR1 LGHDT and CDR2 YNNKEL come from the germline V gene (reference sequence). CDR3 in amino acids: CASSQTPSTGNTIYF. The DNA of the CDR3 is TGTGCCAGCAGCCAGACCCCCAGTACTGGAAACACCATATATTTT. The whole variable domain, filled in from reference TRBV3-1 and TRBJ1-3, reads DTAVSQTPKYLVTQMGNDKSIKCEQNLGHDTMYWYKQDSKKFLKIMFSYNNKELIINETVPNRFSPKSPDKAHLNLHINSLELGDSAVYFCASSQTPSTGNTIYFGEGSWLTVV.

The CDR3 here is CSASIVQLSYEQYF. In DNA, the CDR3 is TGCAGTGCTAGTATTGTACAGCTCTCCTACGAGCAGTACTTC. This sequence joins TRBV20-1 and TRBJ2-7; D not resolved. Trimming removed 3 bases at V and 0 bases at J, with 12 bases between. CDR1 and CDR2 from the germline V gene are DFQATT and SNEGSKA (reference sequence). CDR3 size: 14 residues.

This clonotype was counted a few times. The rearrangement joins TRBV6-1 to TRBJ1-2; the D is unclear. CDR3 length: 14 amino acids. Trimming left V 1 base short and J 4 bases short, with 10 bases between. Per germline, CDR1 MNHNS and CDR2 SASEGT. The DNA for the CDR3 is TGTGCCAGCAGTGAAGTTGTCGGGATCTATGGCTACACCTTC. Translation gives CASSEVVGIYGYTF.

In its sample, this clonotype was seen a few times. The chain joins TRBV5-1 to TRBJ2-2; TRBD1 matches 9 bases. This CDR3 spans 15 amino acids. The germline V gene has CDR1 SGHRS and CDR2 YFSETQ. V shed 4 bases, J shed 5 bases, and the junction held 6 bases outside the gene matches. The CDR3 DNA reads TGCGCCAGCAGCACCGACAGGGGGTTAACCGGGGAGCTGTTTTTT. Residues: CASSTDRGLTGELFF.

This clonotype was detected many times. This chain uses TRBV20-1 with TRBJ2-7, with 9 positions matching TRBD1. V shed 2 bases and J 2 bases; nucleotides not matched to a gene: 13. This CDR3 has 17 amino acids. Looked up from germline, CDR1 is DFQATT and CDR2 is SNEGSKA (reference sequence). CDR3 loop: CSARRDRDLIWTYEQYF. The CDR3 nucleotides are TGCAGTGCTAGAAGGGACAGGGATTTGATTTGGACCTACGAGCAGTACTTC.

The rearrangement uses TRBV11-1 and TRBJ2-1; D is tentatively TRBD1 or TRBD2 (6 bases each). V lost 5 bases, J lost 9 bases, and 23 bases lay in between. Germline V gene sequence: CDR1 SGHAT, CDR2 FQDESV (reference sequence). The CDR3 is made up of 16 amino acids. CDR3 in amino acids: CASSHRLYRGGSEQFF. DNA for the CDR3: TGTGCCAGCAGCCATCGATTGTATAGAGGGGGGAGTGAGCAGTTCTTC.

This clonotype has just a few counts. The chain links TRBV9 to TRBJ2-1; D possibly uses TRBD1 or TRBD2 (5 bases each). V shed 8 bases and J shed 4 bases, with 19 bases lying between them. Germline V lookup: CDR1 SGDLS, CDR2 YYNGEE. CDR3 length equals 15 residues. CDR3 residues: CASSMSRGAYNEQFF. The DNA of the CDR3 is TGTGCCAGTTCCATGTCCAGAGGGGCGTACAATGAGCAGTTCTTC.

A few counts support this clonotype. This chain's CDR3 is CSARDRGEAFF. Written as DNA, the CDR3 is TGCAGTGCTAGAGATAGGGGTGAAGCTTTCTTT. This chain connects TRBV20-1 to TRBJ1-1, with a possible D match to TRBD1 (5 bases). Germline CDR1 DFQATT, CDR2 SNEGSKA (reference sequence). CDR3 size: 11 residues. Trimming shortened V by 0 bases and J by 7 bases, and 6 bases separated the two germline ends.

The rearrangement uses TRBV5-5 and TRBJ2-5; D might be TRBD2 (6 bases). Germline loops: CDR1 SGHKS, CDR2 YYEKEE (reference sequence). The ends were cut back, 1 base at V and 1 base at J, with 11 bases in the middle. The CDR3 covers 15 residues. The CDR3 DNA reads as TGTGCCAGCAGCTTGTCGGGGGTAGGCCAAGAGACCCAGTACTTC. Translated, it gives CASSLSGVGQETQYF.

This chain connects TRBV20-1 to TRBJ2-7; 11 bases are a match to TRBD1. There are 17 residues in the CDR3. The V and J ends lost 3 bases and 4 bases, in that order; junction bases with no gene match: 14. Germline assignment: CDR1 DFQATT and CDR2 SNEGSKA (reference sequence). CDR3 residues: CSARPVSGTGGLYEQYF. In DNA form, the CDR3 reads TGCAGTGCTAGGCCAGTGTCCGGGACAGGGGGTCTTTACGAGCAGTACTTC.

Notes on this clonotype: An end of the junction differs from the germline gene, which may be a read error. The chain has TRBV7-7 and TRBJ1-1; D is ambiguous. Germline V gene sequence: CDR1 SSHAT, CDR2 FNYEAQ (reference sequence). This CDR3 region has 10 residues. The CDR3 DNA reads as TGTGCTAGCAGCTTTCCTCCGTCTTTCTTT. Its translation: CASSFPPSFF.

This clonotype came up many times. This sequence joins TRBV24-1 and TRBJ2-5; D is uncertain. The length of the CDR3 is 15 residues. V was clipped by 3 bases and J by 0 bases, with 10 bases between them. Germline lookup yields CDR1 KGHDR and CDR2 SFDVKD. This chain's CDR3 is CATSDPLQHQETQYF. DNA for the CDR3: TGTGCCACCAGTGATCCCCTCCAGCACCAAGAGACCCAGTACTTC.

The CDR3 loop is CASSQEFLGGSGANVLTF. The CDR3 coding sequence is TGTGCCAGCAGCCAAGAATTTTTAGGGGGCTCTGGGGCCAACGTCCTGACTTTC. V usage is TRBV4-2 and J usage is TRBJ2-6, with D possibly being TRBD1 (6 bases). Trimming shortened V by 0 bases and J by 0 bases, and 12 bases separated the two germline ends. CDR1 and CDR2 (germline): LGHNA, YNFKEQ. This CDR3 spans 18 amino acids.

The chain employs TRBV6-2 or TRBV6-3 and TRBJ2-1; D not certain. The CDR3 is 16 amino acids. CDR1 is MNHEY and CDR2 is SVGEGT in the germline V gene. The V and J ends lost 5 bases and 2 bases respectively, with 16 bases between them. CDR3 loop: CASSNPSGIAYNEQFF. The CDR3, as DNA: TGTGCCAGCAGTAACCCGTCCGGAATTGCCTACAATGAGCAGTTCTTC.

This sequence joins TRBV27 and TRBJ2-1; 7 nucleotides agree with TRBD2. The CDR3 extends over 16 amino acids. V was clipped by 6 bases and J by 7 bases; unmatched bases: 15. The germline gives CDR1 MNHEY, CDR2 SMNVEV (reference sequence). This CDR3 is CASRWAFAGAGNEQFF. CDR3 DNA: TGTGCCAGCAGATGGGCCTTTGCGGGAGCGGGGAATGAGCAGTTCTTC.

In this sample, this clonotype turned up many times. Written as DNA, the CDR3 is TGCAGTGCCAAAAAGGGGGCGAGCACAGATACGCAGTATTTT. Encoded protein: CSAKKGASTDTQYF. The chain is built from TRBV20-1 and TRBJ2-3; TRBD1 aligns across 7 bases. CDR3 length equals 14 residues. The germline V gene encodes CDR1 DFQATT and CDR2 SNEGSKA (reference sequence). V lost 6 bases to trimming and J lost 0 bases; unmatched junction nucleotides: 6.

The J gene is TRBJ1-2, the V gene TRBV6-5; D gene uncertain. The germline V gene encodes CDR1 MNHEY and CDR2 SVGAGI. This CDR3 is 15 amino acids long. V lost 2 bases and J 8 bases, leaving 18 bases between the germline ends. The CDR3 loop reads CASSYSRITPLGYTF. The CDR3 DNA is TGTGCCAGCAGTTACAGTAGGATAACCCCGTTAGGCTACACCTTC.

This clonotype was seen a few times. The chain couples TRBV9 to TRBJ1-3, with D perhaps TRBD1 (5 bases). Trimming shortened V by 3 bases and J by 5 bases, and 15 bases separated the two germline ends. Germline-derived CDR1 and CDR2 are SGDLS and YYNGEE. The CDR3 has 15 residues. The chain's CDR3 is CASSATSDNRNTIYF. In DNA, the CDR3 is TGTGCCAGCAGCGCCACCTCGGACAATCGAAACACCATATATTTT.

This clonotype was picked up many times. The CDR3 loop is CASTHRAFSSYNEQFF. CDR3 nucleotides: TGTGCCAGCACTCACAGGGCCTTCAGCTCCTACAATGAGCAGTTCTTC. The rearrangement links TRBV6-1 to TRBJ2-1; D is possibly TRBD1 (6 bases). V was cut by 7 bases and J by 0 bases, with 16 bases left in between. Germline loops: CDR1 MNHNS, CDR2 SASEGT. The CDR3 consists of 16 residues.

This clonotype was counted only a few times. The chain is built from TRBV5-1 and TRBJ2-7, with 10 bases lining up with TRBD1. The CDR3 contains 16 residues. Unmatched junction bases numbered 8, after V lost 4 bases and J lost 1 base. Germline-derived CDR1 and CDR2 are SGHRS and YFSETQ. CDR3 coding DNA: TGCGCCAGCAGCGTGACCGGGACAGGGGATTCCTACGAGCAGTACTTC. It codes for CASSVTGTGDSYEQYF. Full variable domain (rest looked up from reference TRBV5-1 and TRBJ2-7): KAGVTQTPRYLIKTRGQQVTLSCSPISGHRSVSWYQQTPGQGLQFLFEYFSETQRNKGNFPGRFSGRQFSNSRSEMNVSTLELGDSALYLCASSVTGTGDSYEQYFGPGTRLTVT.

This clonotype was picked up many times. J is TRBJ2-2 and V is TRBV10-3, with 14 bases matching TRBD2. The CDR3 contains 18 residues. V shed 7 bases and J 4 bases; nucleotides not matched to a gene: 11. Germline assignment: CDR1 ENHRY and CDR2 SYGVKD. CDR3 sequence (DNA): TGTGCCATCAACAGACCGGGACTAGCGGGAGAGGTCACCGGGGAGCTGTTTTTT. Its translation: CAINRPGLAGEVTGELFF.

The chain couples TRBV7-9 to TRBJ1-5; D is ambiguous. Trimming took off 6 bases at V and 0 bases at J, with 15 bases between the two ends. The CDR3 loop spans 16 amino acids. From germline, CDR1 is SEHNR and CDR2 FQNEAQ (reference sequence). The CDR3 spells CASSRSDDGSNQPQHF. As DNA, the CDR3 is TGTGCCAGCAGTCGATCAGATGACGGTAGCAATCAGCCCCAGCATTTT.